This passage covers 29 T cell receptor beta chains from one sample sequenced in a study of OX40 agonist ivuxolimab in advanced cancers. Libraries were prepared by immunoSEQ multiplex PCR; TCRdb keeps only in-frame clonotypes and omits some of them. Seen here are 60,000 or so clones, about 85% observed once, and the top ten hold about 4.5%. This material consisted of CD4+ or CD8+ T cells sorted from blood, taken in a trial of the OX40 agonist ivuxolimab. The receptors here all came from an adult with an advanced solid tumor such as melanoma, head and neck, liver or kidney cancer.

J is TRBJ2-7 and V is TRBV6-5; 8 nucleotides agree with TRBD2. The germline V gene has CDR1 MNHEY and CDR2 SVGAGI. V lost 6 bases to trimming and J lost 0 bases; unmatched junction nucleotides: 7. The CDR3 spans 15 residues. The CDR3 here is CASSSGLENSYEQYF. The CDR3 DNA reads TGTGCCAGCAGCTCGGGACTAGAGAACTCCTACGAGCAGTACTTC.

This clone has just a few counts. V usage is TRBV13 and J usage is TRBJ2-1; possibly TRBD2 for D (6 bases). Deletions cut 3 bases from V and 4 bases from J, with 16 bases between. Germline V gene sequence: CDR1 PRHDT, CDR2 FYEKMQ (reference sequence). The CDR3 is 16 residues long. The DNA for the CDR3 is TGTGCCAGCAGCTTTAGACTAGGGATCTTTTACAATGAGCAGTTCTTC. Protein: CASSFRLGIFYNEQFF.

This clone was detected only a few times. The J gene is TRBJ1-2, the V gene TRBV13; TRBD1 agrees at 10 bases. CDR1 is PRHDT, CDR2 FYEKMQ, per germline (reference sequence). This CDR3 is built from 18 residues. The trim removed 5 bases at V and 0 bases at J, leaving 12 bases unmatched. CDR3 protein: CASSAGQGMGLANYGYTF. The CDR3 region has the DNA TGTGCCAGCAGCGCGGGACAGGGGATGGGATTAGCTAACTATGGCTACACCTTC.

V usage is TRBV7-2 and J usage is TRBJ2-3; D is perhaps TRBD2 (5 bases). Germline CDR1 is SGHTA and CDR2 is FQGNSA. The CDR3 is made up of 12 amino acids. Trimming removed 7 bases at V and 6 bases at J, with 11 bases between. CDR3 sequence (DNA): TGTGCCAGCAATCGGGGTCTCGATACGCAGTATTTT. This translates into CASNRGLDTQYF.

The chain has TRBV7-2 and TRBJ2-2, with D perhaps assigned TRBD1 or TRBD2 (6 bases each). V lost 2 bases and J lost 0, with 10 bases in between. CDR1 and CDR2 (germline): SGHTA, FQGNSA. The CDR3 is made up of 16 amino acids. CDR3 coding DNA: TGTGCCAGCAGCTTACTGGGGGGCTCGAACACCGGGGAGCTGTTTTTT. Its translation is CASSLLGGSNTGELFF.

This chain uses TRBV27 with TRBJ2-3; 9 bases agree with TRBD2. CDR1 is MNHEY, CDR2 SMNVEV, per germline (reference sequence). This CDR3 region has 15 residues. V lost 8 bases and J lost 2; bases outside the gene matches: 8. The CDR3 sequence: CASYRAGGPTDTQYF. The CDR3 DNA sequence: TGTGCCAGCTATAGGGCGGGAGGGCCCACAGATACGCAGTATTTT.

The chain combines TRBV7-9 with TRBJ1-4; D unclear. The length of the CDR3 is 14 residues. Trimming removed 2 bases at V and 8 bases at J, with 12 bases between. Germline V CDR1 and CDR2: SEHNR, FQNEAQ (reference sequence). In nucleotides, the CDR3 is TGTGCCAGCAGCTTACTCGTACGGGAAGAAAAACTGTTTTTT. Its protein product is CASSLLVREEKLFF.

V and J are TRBV6-4 and TRBJ2-1; D remains ambiguous. The CDR3 has 16 amino acids. Between the trimmed V and J ends, which lost 0 bases and 0 bases, there was a span of 9 bases. Germline V CDR1 and CDR2: MRHNA, SNTAGT. The chain's CDR3 is CASSDSAASSYNEQFF. The CDR3 DNA follows: TGTGCCAGCAGTGACTCTGCCGCGAGCTCCTACAATGAGCAGTTCTTC.

The chain links TRBV19 to TRBJ2-3; TRBD2 agrees at 12 bases. The junction had 5 bases not matched to a gene; V was cut back by 8 bases and J by 5 bases. The CDR3 is 14 residues long. Germline V gene sequence: CDR1 LNHDA, CDR2 SQIVND (reference sequence). In DNA form, the CDR3 reads TGTGCCAGTCGACTAGCGGGAGTCAGAGATACGCAGTATTTT. Protein product: CASRLAGVRDTQYF.

The sample holds a few counts of this clone. The chain is built from TRBV9 and TRBJ2-3; D call uncertain. From germline, CDR1 is SGDLS and CDR2 YYNGEE. The CDR3 is 14 amino acids. Between the trimmed V and J ends, which lost 3 bases and 2 bases, there was a span of 10 bases. The CDR3 loop is CASSDGRFTDTQYF. DNA for the CDR3: TGTGCCAGCAGCGACGGCAGGTTCACAGATACGCAGTATTTT.

This chain uses TRBV28 with TRBJ2-3; 7 bases are shared with TRBD1. CDR1 is MDHEN and CDR2 is SYDVKM in the germline V gene. This CDR3 comprises 14 residues. The J segment lost 2 bases and the V segment lost 8 bases, leaving 7 bases of the junction unmatched. CDR3 coding DNA: TGTGCCAGCGACAGGACAGGTTACACAGATACGCAGTATTTT. Encoded protein: CASDRTGYTDTQYF.

With respect to this clone: This CDR3 is also generated by other DNA sequences in the sample. This rearrangement joins TRBV19 to TRBJ2-6; D uncertain. The V gene's germline CDR1 is LNHDA and CDR2 SQIVND (reference sequence). The CDR3 has 14 residues. V lost 6 bases to trimming and J lost 0 bases, with 6 bases between them. CDR3 residues: CASSISSGANVLTF. The DNA of the CDR3 is TGTGCCAGTAGCATTAGCTCTGGGGCCAACGTCCTGACTTTC.

This clone was found once. The chain employs TRBV21-1 and TRBJ2-1; TRBD1, the table's D call, was not compared with the DNA. TRBV21-1 is given as a pseudogene. This CDR3 contains 20 residues. The CDR3 loop reads CASSKWPHPLRDSPLNEQFF. The DNA for the CDR3 is TGTGCCAGCAGCAAATGGCCTCACCCTCTCCGGGACAGTCCACTCAATGAGCAGTTCTTC.

The CDR3 bases are TGTGCCAGCAGCCTGGGGACAGGCACTAGCAATCAGCCCCAGCATTTT. Its translation is CASSLGTGTSNQPQHF. The chain couples TRBV9 to TRBJ1-5, with TRBD1 identical over 8 bases. In germline, CDR1 is SGDLS, CDR2 YYNGEE. This CDR3 region has 16 residues. Unmatched junction bases numbered 6, after V lost 4 bases and J lost 0 bases.

The chain carries TRBV5-4 and TRBJ2-7; D perhaps matches TRBD2 (7 bases). CDR3 length: 16 residues. The germline gives CDR1 SGHNT, CDR2 YYREEE (reference sequence). V lost 5 bases and J lost 0, with 18 bases in between. DNA for the CDR3: TGTGCCAGCAGTCATGAGTCAGGGGAGGGCTCCTACGAGCAGTACTTC. This translates into CASSHESGEGSYEQYF. The variable domain in full, completed from reference TRBV5-4 and TRBJ2-7, reads ETGVTQSPTHLIKTRGQQVTLRCSSQSGHNTVSWYQQALGQGPQFIFQYYREEENGRGNFPPRFSGLQFPNYSSELNVNALELDDSALYLCASSHESGEGSYEQYFGPGTRLTVT.

The rearrangement uses TRBV6-5 and TRBJ2-2, with 11 positions matching TRBD1. V shed 2 bases and J 5 bases; nucleotides not matched to a gene: 1. The CDR3 extends over 15 amino acids. Germline V lookup: CDR1 MNHEY, CDR2 SVGAGI. The CDR3, as DNA: TGTGCCAGCAGTTACGGGACAGGGGGTACCGGGGAGCTGTTTTTT. It codes for CASSYGTGGTGELFF.

This clone was detected once. The V call is TRBV5-1, the J call TRBJ2-5, with TRBD1 matching over 8 bases. The trim removed 0 bases at V and 4 bases at J, leaving 5 bases unmatched. CDR3 length: 15 amino acids. The germline gives CDR1 SGHRS, CDR2 YFSETQ. The CDR3 bases are TGCGCCAGCAGCTTGGTCCCAGGGGGCGGAGAGACCCAGTACTTC. This translates into CASSLVPGGGETQYF.

The J gene is TRBJ2-1, the V gene TRBV2; D remains ambiguous. The germline V gene encodes CDR1 SNHLY and CDR2 FYNNEI. This CDR3 region has 11 residues. Trimming removed 7 bases at V and 7 bases at J, with 8 bases between. Written as DNA, the CDR3 is TGTGCCAGCACCGCTAATAATGAGCAGTTCTTC. This sequence encodes CASTANNEQFF.

Only a few counts were recorded for this clone. The J gene is TRBJ1-5, the V gene TRBV7-2; tentatively, D is TRBD1 (5 bases). CDR3 length: 14 amino acids. Trimming removed 2 bases at V and 7 bases at J, with 12 bases between. Germline V gene data show CDR1 as SGHTA and CDR2 as FQGNSA. The CDR3, as DNA: TGTGCCAGCAGCTTAAGGGGCAGGGAGCAGCCCCAGCATTTT. This translates into CASSLRGREQPQHF.

The chain has TRBV21-1 and TRBJ2-7. TRBV21-1 is a recognized pseudogene. CDR3 length: 22 amino acids. The CDR3 sequence: CASSKWREDPPAGPVSSYEQYF. CDR3 bases: TGTGCCAGCAGCAAATGGCGCGAAGACCCGCCAGCCGGCCCCGTGAGCTCCTACGAGCAGTACTTC.

The chain is built from TRBV11-2 and TRBJ2-1; no clear D gene. The CDR3 totals 16 residues. Germline CDR1 is SGHAT and CDR2 is FQNNGV. Trimming left V 4 bases short and J 2 bases short, with 15 bases between. In DNA, the CDR3 is TGTGCCAGCAGCTCCCCGAGACTGTCTACCTACAATGAGCAGTTCTTC. Encoded protein: CASSSPRLSTYNEQFF.

The chain employs TRBV30 and TRBJ2-1; D gene unclear. Trimming took off 5 bases at V and 9 bases at J, with 8 bases between the two ends. The CDR3 is 10 amino acids. The germline V gene has CDR1 GTSNPN and CDR2 SVGIG (reference sequence). The CDR3 DNA reads as TGTGCCTGGGCAATGGGTGAGCAGTTCTTC. This encodes CAWAMGEQFF.

This rearrangement joins TRBV19 to TRBJ2-1; D remains ambiguous. V lost 0 bases and J 0 bases, leaving 9 bases between the germline ends. This CDR3 has 16 amino acids. The germline V gene encodes CDR1 LNHDA and CDR2 SQIVND (reference sequence). For the CDR3, the DNA is TGTGCCAGTAGTATAGATGGCCGGGTCTCCTACAATGAGCAGTTCTTC. It encodes CASSIDGRVSYNEQFF. The entire variable domain, with the rest obtained from reference TRBV19 and TRBJ2-1, is as follows: DGGITQSPKYLFRKEGQNVTLSCEQNLNHDAMYWYRQDPGQGLRLIYYSQIVNDFQKGDIAEGYSVSREKKESFPLTVTSAQKNPTAFYLCASSIDGRVSYNEQFFGPGTRLTVL.

A remark on this clone: Distinct nucleotide sequences in the sample also encode this CDR3. The genes are TRBV28 and TRBJ1-5, with D perhaps TRBD1 (6 bases). The CDR3 has 14 amino acids. In germline, CDR1 is MDHEN, CDR2 SYDVKM. Trimming cost V 6 bases and J 1 base, with 10 bases left between them. CDR3: CASSPTGSNQPQHF. As DNA, the CDR3 is TGTGCCAGCAGCCCAACAGGGAGCAATCAGCCCCAGCATTTT.

The CDR3 here is CASSPRTGENTEAFF. The CDR3, as DNA: TGTGCCAGCAGCCCCAGGACAGGAGAGAACACTGAAGCTTTCTTT. The V gene is TRBV11-2, the J gene TRBJ1-1; 7 bases agree with TRBD1. The CDR3 consists of 15 residues. Germline V gene sequence: CDR1 SGHAT, CDR2 FQNNGV. The ends lost 5 bases at V and 1 base at J; junction bases unmatched: 7.

V gene TRBV19 combines with J gene TRBJ1-5; no clear D. V was pared by 7 bases and J by 2 bases, with 9 bases between. CDR1 and CDR2 from the germline V gene are LNHDA and SQIVND (reference sequence). The CDR3 is made up of 13 amino acids. CDR3 amino acids: CASNLQGNQPQHF. In DNA, the CDR3 is TGTGCCAGTAACCTTCAGGGCAATCAGCCCCAGCATTTT.

This rearrangement joins TRBV28 to TRBJ2-1; D is perhaps TRBD1 (5 bases). The CDR3 contains 16 residues. V was trimmed by 4 bases and J by 1 base, leaving 14 bases between them. Germline V CDR1 and CDR2: MDHEN, SYDVKM. CDR3: CASSSQGSRSYNEQFF. CDR3 bases: TGTGCCAGCAGTTCCCAGGGTAGCCGGTCCTACAATGAGCAGTTCTTC.

This clone was recorded once. The chain couples TRBV7-9 to TRBJ1-4, with 7 nucleotides matching TRBD1. CDR3 size: 15 residues. Looked up from germline, CDR1 is SEHNR and CDR2 is FQNEAQ (reference sequence). With 3 bases clipped from V and 4 bases from J, the junction kept 5 bases outside the gene matches. DNA for the CDR3: TGTGCCAGCAGCTTGTACAGGGGTCTTAATGAAAAACTGTTTTTT. Amino acid sequence: CASSLYRGLNEKLFF.

The chain recombines TRBV9 with TRBJ1-1; TRBD1 aligns across 7 bases. Germline values: CDR1 SGDLS, CDR2 YYNGEE. This CDR3 contains 13 residues. Trimming cost V 1 base and J 10 bases; bases outside gene matches: 7. The CDR3, as DNA: TGTGCCAGCAGCGTACTTCCCAGGGGGGTAGCTTTCTTT. Its translation is CASSVLPRGVAFF.